The next 15 T cell receptor beta chains were all read from a single sample in a study of blood T cell repertoires in COVID-19. TCRdb's copy holds only in-frame clones and misses some; the assay was immunoSEQ multiplex PCR. The sample holds 30,000 to 40,000 clones; nearly 80% are singletons and the top ten take less than 35%. The specimen sequenced was peripheral blood. The receptors come from a man at least 80 years old with acute or convalescent COVID-19.

This clone was counted between two and nine times. The V and J genes are TRBV4-1 and TRBJ2-2; no reliable D call. Trimming stripped 3 bases from V and 0 bases from J, with 11 bases between. CDR1 is MGHRA and CDR2 is YSYEKL in the germline V gene. The CDR3 sequence is 16 residues long. The CDR3 loop reads CASSHESPANTGELFF. CDR3 DNA sequence: TGCGCCAGCAGCCATGAATCACCAGCGAACACCGGGGAGCTGTTTTTT.

The CDR3 region has the DNA TGTGCCAGCAGTTTAAGTCTACGCAATGAGCAGTTCTTC. Amino acid sequence: CASSLSLRNEQFF. The J gene is TRBJ2-1, the V gene TRBV12-3 or TRBV12-4; no reliable D call. Trimming left V 2 bases short and J 6 bases short, with 8 bases between. The CDR3 is made up of 13 amino acids.

The rearrangement uses TRBV29-1 and TRBJ1-3, with 7 bases fitting TRBD1. Germline V lookup: CDR1 SQVTM, CDR2 ANQGSEA. The CDR3 loop spans 13 amino acids. V gave up 7 bases and J gave up 2 bases; unmatched junction bases: 5. The CDR3 here is CSALGQAGNTIYF. The DNA for the CDR3 is TGCAGCGCCCTTGGACAGGCTGGAAACACCATATATTTT.

The rearrangement joins TRBV27 to TRBJ2-2; possible D gene TRBD1, 6 bases. Germline V gene sequence: CDR1 MNHEY, CDR2 SMNVEV (reference sequence). The CDR3 runs to 15 residues. The V gene lost 5 bases and the J gene lost 5 bases, with 15 bases spanning the gap. The CDR3: CASSPPNRVTGELFF. The CDR3 nucleotides read TGTGCCAGCAGTCCCCCCAACAGGGTTACCGGGGAGCTGTTTTTT.

This clone was detected a few times. The chain carries TRBV6-6 and TRBJ1-1, with unresolved D. The CDR3 length is 13 residues. The V gene lost 2 bases and the J gene lost 3 bases, with 7 bases spanning the gap. Germline lookup yields CDR1 MNHNY and CDR2 SVGAGI (reference sequence). DNA of the CDR3: TGTGCCAGCAGTTACGGCGGGGACACTGAAGCTTTCTTT. Amino acid sequence: CASSYGGDTEAFF.

The J gene is TRBJ1-1, the V gene TRBV2; a weak D match, TRBD1 (5 bases). Trimming took off 7 bases at V and 1 base at J, with 10 bases between the two ends. The CDR3 spans 13 residues. From germline, CDR1 is SNHLY and CDR2 FYNNEI. CDR3 in amino acids: CASTRGENTEAFF. The CDR3 DNA follows: TGTGCCAGCACTAGGGGCGAGAACACTGAAGCTTTCTTT.

In its sample, this clone was seen a few times. The chain couples TRBV10-3 to TRBJ2-6, with D maybe TRBD1 (6 bases). Trimming removed 3 bases at V and 3 bases at J, with 21 bases between. CDR1 ENHRY and CDR2 SYGVKD come from the germline V gene. CDR3 length: 19 amino acids. CDR3 coding DNA: TGTGCCATCAGTGACCACAGGGCCCTAACTCCTCTTGGGGCCAACGTCCTGACTTTC. Residues: CAISDHRALTPLGANVLTF.

The rearrangement uses TRBV7-9 and TRBJ1-2, with 7 bases identical to TRBD1. The CDR3 is 13 residues long. Trimming at V came to 5 bases and at J to 4 bases, leaving 4 bases not matched to a gene. Germline CDR1 is SEHNR and CDR2 is FQNEAQ (reference sequence). In DNA form, the CDR3 reads TGTGCCAGCAGCCAGGACAGGACCTATGGCTACACCTTC. Residues: CASSQDRTYGYTF.

V and J are TRBV7-9 and TRBJ2-3, with 10 bases fitting TRBD2. The V gene end was trimmed by 1 base and the J gene end by 3 bases; junction bases not matched to a gene: 1. Germline lookup yields CDR1 SEHNR and CDR2 FQNEAQ (reference sequence). This CDR3 has 15 amino acids. This chain's CDR3 is CASSLEAGGTDTQYF. The CDR3 nucleotides read TGTGCCAGCAGCTTAGAAGCGGGAGGGACAGATACGCAGTATTTT.

This rearrangement joins TRBV2 to TRBJ2-7, with 9 bases that match TRBD1. This CDR3 region has 13 residues. J gave up 5 bases and V 1 base, and 0 bases lay outside the gene matches. Germline V gene sequence: CDR1 SNHLY, CDR2 FYNNEI. CDR3 DNA: TGTGCCAGCAGTGAAGGGACAGGGGACGAGCAGTACTTC. Amino acids: CASSEGTGDEQYF. The variable domain in full, with the rest retrieved from reference TRBV2 and TRBJ2-7, is EPEVTQTPSHQVTQMGQEVILRCVPISNHLYFYWYRQILGQKVEFLVSFYNNEISEKSEIFDDQFSVERPDGSNFTLKIRSTKLEDSAMYFCASSEGTGDEQYFGPGTRLTVT.

This sequence joins TRBV19 and TRBJ2-7; 7 bases match TRBD2. The CDR3 has 13 residues. V shed 5 bases, J shed 3 bases, and the junction held 4 bases outside the gene matches. The germline CDR1 and CDR2 sequences are LNHDA and SQIVND (reference sequence). CDR3 nucleotides: TGTGCCAGTAGTCCCGGACTAGACTACGAGCAGTACTTC. This translates into CASSPGLDYEQYF.

The chain recombines TRBV18 with TRBJ2-2; D call uncertain. The germline V gene has CDR1 KGHSH and CDR2 LQKENI. The CDR3 extends over 13 amino acids. Between the trimmed V and J ends, which lost 3 bases and 7 bases, there was a span of 9 bases. DNA of the CDR3: TGTGCCAGCTCACCGGCGGCGGTCGGGGAGCTGTTTTTT. Protein sequence: CASSPAAVGELFF.

This rearrangement joins TRBV6-1 to TRBJ1-1; possibly TRBD1 for D (6 bases). The CDR3 runs 15 residues. From germline, CDR1 is MNHNS and CDR2 SASEGT. V shed 0 bases and J shed 5 bases, with 13 bases lying between them. The CDR3 nucleotides are TGTGCCAGCAGTGAAGCGCTAGGGGGTAAAACTGAAGCTTTCTTT. It encodes CASSEALGGKTEAFF.

The rearrangement joins TRBV10-1 to TRBJ2-2; TRBD1 is a possible D gene (5 bases). V lost 10 bases and J 4 bases, leaving 16 bases between the germline ends. This CDR3 comprises 14 residues. Germline V gene sequence: CDR1 WNHNN, CDR2 SYGVQD (reference sequence). This CDR3 is CATKGQGCTGELFF. CDR3 sequence (DNA): TGCGCCACCAAGGGGCAGGGATGCACCGGGGAGCTGTTTTTT.

The chain is built from TRBV7-6 and TRBJ2-7; D remains ambiguous. Between the trimmed V and J ends, which lost 2 bases and 2 bases, there was a span of 13 bases. Looked up from germline, CDR1 is SGHVS and CDR2 is FNYEAQ. This CDR3 region has 15 residues. As DNA, the CDR3 is TGTGCCAGCAGCTTATTTATTGGGCGAACCTACGAGCAGTACTTC. It specifies CASSLFIGRTYEQYF.